Shown below are 5 T cell receptor beta chains from a single sample sequenced in a study of cytomegalovirus exposure and HLA in healthy donors. Both 60 Vbeta primers and 13 Jbeta primers went into the PCR. Sequenced by immunoSEQ multiplex PCR; TCRdb stores in-frame clones only, minus some. The sample shows about 160,000 clones, 82% of them seen only once. Sequences were obtained from PBMCs. The source is a girl aged 10 to 17 in good health and CMV-seropositive.

The rearrangement uses TRBV5-1 and TRBJ2-1, with D uncertain. CDR3 length: 16 residues. From germline, CDR1 is SGHRS and CDR2 YFSETQ. Trimming took off 6 bases at V and 0 bases at J, with 16 bases between the two ends. CDR3 nucleotide sequence: TGCGCCAGCAAGCCGACTGATCAAAGCTCCTACAATGAGCAGTTCTTC. Translating it yields CASKPTDQSSYNEQFF.

The chain joins TRBV5-4 to TRBJ2-5; 8 bases fit TRBD1. The trim removed 4 bases at V and 1 base at J, leaving 3 bases unmatched. The CDR3 is 14 residues long. Germline V gene sequence: CDR1 SGHNT, CDR2 YYREEE (reference sequence). The CDR3 protein is CASSKDRAQETQYF. The CDR3 nucleotides are TGTGCCAGCAGCAAGGACAGGGCCCAAGAGACCCAGTACTTC.

The CDR3 region has the DNA TGCGCCAGCAGCTTTAGCGGGAGTAGTAAGACCCAGTACTTC. This codes for CASSFSGSSKTQYF. The J gene is TRBJ2-5, the V gene TRBV5-1; TRBD2 agrees at 9 bases. This CDR3 has 14 residues. The J segment lost 6 bases and the V segment lost 2 bases, leaving 5 bases of the junction unmatched. Germline loops: CDR1 SGHRS, CDR2 YFSETQ.

This clone was counted only a few times. The chain is built from TRBV4-2 and TRBJ2-3, with D possibly matching TRBD2 (5 bases). Germline values: CDR1 LGHNA, CDR2 YNFKEQ. V lost 8 bases, J lost 0 bases, and 18 bases lay in between. The CDR3 sequence is 16 residues long. CDR3 sequence reads: CASYERGKVSTDTQYF. CDR3 DNA: TGTGCCAGCTACGAGAGAGGGAAGGTTAGCACAGATACGCAGTATTTT.

This sequence joins TRBV5-1 and TRBJ1-2; tentatively, D is TRBD1 (6 bases). From germline, CDR1 is SGHRS and CDR2 YFSETQ. The CDR3 length is 13 residues. The V gene lost 0 bases and the J gene lost 6 bases, with 9 bases spanning the gap. CDR3: CASSLAAGDGYTF. The CDR3 DNA reads TGCGCCAGCAGCTTGGCCGCAGGGGATGGCTACACCTTC. Together with reference TRBV5-1 and TRBJ1-2, the CDR3 gives the full variable domain: KAGVTQTPRYLIKTRGQQVTLSCSPISGHRSVSWYQQTPGQGLQFLFEYFSETQRNKGNFPGRFSGRQFSNSRSEMNVSTLELGDSALYLCASSLAAGDGYTFGSGTRLTVV.